The rows below give T cell receptor beta chains drawn from one sample of a study of T cell changes during pregnancy in multiple sclerosis. Profiled with immunoSEQ multiplex PCR; TCRdb holds only in-frame clones, not every one. The sample includes about 60,000 clones, about 91% of them seen just once. The sequenced sample was CD4+ T cells from peripheral blood mononuclear cells, obtained in the first trimester of pregnancy. The receptors come from a female donor with multiple sclerosis, enrolled in a pregnancy study. CDR3s include the opening cysteine and the closing phenylalanine or tryptophan.

v_call	j_call	cdr3_aa
TRBV18	TRBJ1-1	CASSPGQRNTEAFF
TRBV11-2	TRBJ2-7	CASSPPGQGTVYEQYF
TRBV27	TRBJ2-2	CASSLTFPGGVNTGELFF
TRBV10-3	TRBJ1-2	CAITGQGGDYGYTF
TRBV10-3	TRBJ2-7	CAISPTSGDMVQYF
TRBV7-9	TRBJ2-1	CASSLMGDEQFF
TRBV4-3	TRBJ2-1	CASSQDGGGAPNEQFF
TRBV2	TRBJ2-7	CASIMSTGSYEQYF
TRBV19	TRBJ1-2	CATGPGGAGNYGYTF
TRBV19	TRBJ1-2	CASQPPGTAYGYTF
TRBV4-2	TRBJ1-1	CASSQPPSTGGDVTEAFF
TRBV5-4	TRBJ2-3	CASSSPRSGVGFTDTQYF
TRBV2	TRBJ2-1	CATISGGRYNEQFF
TRBV15	TRBJ1-2	CATSRGDRGGYTF
TRBV5-4	TRBJ2-5	CASSLSGGQETQYF
TRBV5-4	TRBJ1-2	CASSSPGMGHYGYTF
TRBV19	TRBJ1-1	CASPRYQGNTEAFF
TRBV7-2	TRBJ2-7	CASSPWDSEQYF
TRBV19	TRBJ1-1	CASSTDRVRAFF
TRBV4-2	TRBJ2-2	CASSQTSGETGELFF
TRBV11-1	TRBJ2-3	CASSLLGADTQYF
TRBV7-9	TRBJ1-2	CASSLVGQGYGYTF
TRBV29-1	TRBJ2-4	CSVEAGGGGRNEYF
TRBV18	TRBJ2-6	CANTKSSGANVLTF
TRBV4-3	TRBJ2-7	CASSQDTGPYEQYF
TRBV6-1	TRBJ1-1	CASIETKANTEAFF
TRBV7-9	TRBJ1-4	CASSLDGQGAEKLFF
TRBV6-6	TRBJ2-7	CASKPANGDEQYF
TRBV6-6	TRBJ1-5	CASSPQGARGPQHF
TRBV5-4	TRBJ1-3	CASSRELRSGNTIYF
TRBV5-6	TRBJ1-1	CASSWVRAPNTEAFF
TRBV28	TRBJ2-5	CASSQIGVRTQYF
TRBV7-2	TRBJ2-5	CASSQGQTLGEETQYF
TRBV6-1	TRBJ1-5	CASSGTRGPNQPQHF
TRBV7-3	TRBJ2-5	CASSPQQGEQETQYF
TRBV11-2	TRBJ1-1	CASSPTVAGEAFF
TRBV6-1	TRBJ2-5	CASGGFQETQYF
TRBV6-1	TRBJ1-2	CASSPREGFGYTF
TRBV18	TRBJ1-1	CASSPGQGEVQAFF